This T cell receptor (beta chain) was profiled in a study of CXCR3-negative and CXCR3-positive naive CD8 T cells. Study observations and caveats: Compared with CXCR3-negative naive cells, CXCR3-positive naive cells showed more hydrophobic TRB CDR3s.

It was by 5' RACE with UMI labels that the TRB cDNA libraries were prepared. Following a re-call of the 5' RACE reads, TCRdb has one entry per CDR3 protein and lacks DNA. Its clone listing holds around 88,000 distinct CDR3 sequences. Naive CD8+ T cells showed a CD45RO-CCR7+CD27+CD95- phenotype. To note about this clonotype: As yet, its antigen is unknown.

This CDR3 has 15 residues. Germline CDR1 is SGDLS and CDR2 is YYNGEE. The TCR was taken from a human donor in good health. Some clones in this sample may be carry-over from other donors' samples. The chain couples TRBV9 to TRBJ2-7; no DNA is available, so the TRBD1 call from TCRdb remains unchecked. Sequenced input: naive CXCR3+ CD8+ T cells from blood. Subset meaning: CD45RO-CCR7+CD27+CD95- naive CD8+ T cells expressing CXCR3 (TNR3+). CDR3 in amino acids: CASSVEGTGVDEQYF.